These 20 T cell receptor beta chains originate from one sample sequenced in a study of shared clonotypes between healthy human individuals. Assay used: immunoSEQ multiplex PCR; TCRdb lists only in-frame clones, some missing. The repertoire holds about 690,000 clones, 90% seen once, with roughly 36% in the top ten. Sequencing was done on a sample of memory CD8+ T cells from PBMCs. Subset here: CD45RO+ cells pooled with CCR7-negative TemRA cells. These receptors came from a man younger than 35 in good health. Some clones in this sample may be carry-over from other donors' samples.

V usage is TRBV11-2 and J usage is TRBJ2-5, with 7 bases lining up with TRBD2. CDR1 and CDR2 (germline): SGHAT, FQNNGV. This CDR3 comprises 15 residues. After removal of 1 base from V and 5 bases from J, the junction contained 7 bases not matched to a gene. CDR3 sequence: CASSLVRGSGETQYF. The CDR3 bases are TGTGCCAGCAGCTTAGTTCGCGGGAGCGGGGAGACCCAGTACTTC.

The CDR3: CASSYGGNTGELFF. CDR3 DNA sequence: TGTGCCAGCAGTTACGGAGGGAACACCGGGGAGCTGTTTTTT. The V and J genes are TRBV6-6 and TRBJ2-2, with D possibly TRBD2 on 5 matching bases. The CDR3 contains 14 residues. The V gene's germline CDR1 is MNHNY and CDR2 SVGAGI (reference sequence). Trimming shortened V by 2 bases and J by 1 base, and 5 bases separated the two germline ends.

The V and J genes are TRBV28 and TRBJ2-1; 10 nucleotides align to TRBD2. The CDR3 runs to 16 residues. Trimming cost V 5 bases and J 4 bases; bases outside gene matches: 8. Looked up from germline, CDR1 is MDHEN and CDR2 is SYDVKM. CDR3 sequence (DNA): TGTGCCAGCAGTCCCCTCGCTAGCGGGAGTTACAATGAGCAGTTCTTC. It codes for CASSPLASGSYNEQFF.

The genes are TRBV27 and TRBJ2-7; weak D call: TRBD2 (6 bases). Germline V gene data show CDR1 as MNHEY and CDR2 as SMNVEV (reference sequence). V gave up 3 bases and J gave up 5 bases, with 17 bases separating them. This CDR3 spans 15 amino acids. Here the CDR3 DNA reads TGTGCCAGCAGTTTCCGCGGGACTCTACCCCACGAGCAGTACTTC. Translating gives CASSFRGTLPHEQYF.

The genes are TRBV7-7 and TRBJ2-1; a weak D match, TRBD2 (5 bases). CDR1 SSHAT and CDR2 FNYEAQ come from the germline V gene (reference sequence). Trimming shortened V by 0 bases and J by 8 bases, and 17 bases separated the two germline ends. This CDR3 is built from 16 residues. CDR3 DNA sequence: TGTGCCAGCAGCTTAGCGGAGAGGGTTGTCCAAGATGAGCAGTTCTTC. Residues: CASSLAERVVQDEQFF.

This clone was seen a single time. The chain joins TRBV7-8 to TRBJ2-1, with a tentative D call TRBD2 (5 bases). The V gene's germline CDR1 is SGHVS and CDR2 FQNEAQ. The CDR3 consists of 17 residues. V lost 4 bases and J lost 4, with 20 bases in between. The CDR3: CASSSAVSPRRYNEQFF. The CDR3, as DNA: TGTGCCAGCAGCTCAGCGGTATCTCCCCGACGGTACAATGAGCAGTTCTTC.

V gene TRBV6-1 combines with J gene TRBJ2-2; the D gene is possibly TRBD1 (5 bases). CDR1 is MNHNS, CDR2 SASEGT, per germline. V was trimmed by 2 bases and J by 4 bases, leaving 11 bases between them. This CDR3 contains 15 residues. CDR3 protein: CASSERPGSTGELFF. The CDR3 DNA reads TGTGCCAGCAGTGAACGGCCAGGGTCCACCGGGGAGCTGTTTTTT.

The V gene is TRBV7-2, the J gene TRBJ2-1; D tentatively reads TRBD1 or TRBD2 (6 bases each). CDR3 length: 15 residues. Trimming removed 3 bases at V and 3 bases at J, with 12 bases between. Germline CDR1 and CDR2: SGHTA and FQGNSA. The CDR3 nucleotides read TGTGCCAGCAGCTTGACGGGGGCTGGCTACAATGAGCAGTTCTTC. This codes for CASSLTGAGYNEQFF.

The chain carries TRBV11-2 and TRBJ1-1; D may be TRBD1 (5 bases). The germline V gene has CDR1 SGHAT and CDR2 FQNNGV. This CDR3 has 12 amino acids. V lost 2 bases and J lost 10, with 11 bases in between. The DNA for the CDR3 is TGTGCCAGCAGCTTATTCATGGGGGGAGCTTTCTTT. It translates to CASSLFMGGAFF.

V gene TRBV19 combines with J gene TRBJ2-6; D ambiguous. V was cut by 7 bases and J by 0 bases, with 16 bases left in between. Germline V gene lookup returns CDR1 LNHDA and CDR2 SQIVND (reference sequence). CDR3 length: 17 amino acids. As DNA, the CDR3 is TGTGCCAGTACCTCACCCCAGCTCTTCTCTGGGGCCAACGTCCTGACTTTC. Protein sequence: CASTSPQLFSGANVLTF.

This chain links TRBV10-3 with TRBJ2-5; D possibly matches TRBD1 or TRBD2 (5 bases each). CDR1 is ENHRY and CDR2 is SYGVKD in the germline V gene. V lost 6 bases and J lost 5, with 19 bases in between. The CDR3 is 15 amino acids. CDR3 nucleotides: TGTGCCATCAGCGGGGACGGGGCGCTAGGGGAGACCCAGTACTTC. Translation gives CAISGDGALGETQYF.

The chain carries TRBV9 and TRBJ2-1; D is unresolved. In germline, CDR1 is SGDLS, CDR2 YYNGEE. Trimming left V 2 bases short and J 4 bases short, with 10 bases between. This CDR3 is built from 14 residues. The CDR3 region is CASSVTTPYNEQFF. The CDR3 DNA reads TGTGCCAGCAGCGTCACAACTCCTTACAATGAGCAGTTCTTC.

The J gene is TRBJ2-1, the V gene TRBV6-6, with D perhaps matching TRBD2 (7 bases). This CDR3 spans 15 amino acids. Germline lookup yields CDR1 MNHNY and CDR2 SVGAGI (reference sequence). V was clipped by 7 bases and J by 5 bases, with 18 bases between them. As DNA, the CDR3 is TGTGCCAGCACTCCTAGGGGGGGCCCGCACAATGAGCAGTTCTTC. Its translation is CASTPRGGPHNEQFF.

The CDR3 loop is CASSLDINMNTEAFF. In DNA, the CDR3 is TGTGCCAGCAGCTTGGACATTAACATGAACACTGAAGCTTTCTTT. This chain uses TRBV5-4 with TRBJ1-1; no clear D. The CDR3 sequence is 15 residues long. The V end lost 0 bases, the J end lost 0 bases, and 9 bases lay between the germline ends. The germline V gene encodes CDR1 SGHNT and CDR2 YYREEE (reference sequence).

This rearrangement joins TRBV10-3 to TRBJ1-2; D gene unclear. This CDR3 is 11 amino acids long. Germline V gene data show CDR1 as ENHRY and CDR2 as SYGVKD. Trimming shortened V by 7 bases and J by 6 bases, and 9 bases separated the two germline ends. CDR3 residues: CAINSRDGYTF. CDR3 DNA: TGTGCCATCAATTCCCGGGATGGCTACACCTTC.

The table lists this clone with a count of one. The chain has TRBV10-3 and TRBJ2-7; 7 bases align to TRBD1. Germline V gene sequence: CDR1 ENHRY, CDR2 SYGVKD. CDR3 length equals 14 residues. V trimming: 6 bases; J trimming: 3 bases; junction bases outside the gene matches: 8. This chain's CDR3 is CAIRPGTAIYEQYF. The CDR3 region has the DNA TGTGCCATCAGACCCGGGACAGCAATCTACGAGCAGTACTTC.

V gene TRBV2 combines with J gene TRBJ2-3; TRBD1 agrees at 8 bases. Germline V gene data show CDR1 as SNHLY and CDR2 as FYNNEI. V was pared by 6 bases and J by 6 bases, with 8 bases of the junction left unmatched. CDR3 length: 14 amino acids. The CDR3 sequence is CASSRDRTLDTQYF. The CDR3, as DNA: TGTGCCAGCAGCCGGGACAGGACGTTGGATACGCAGTATTTT.

The chain has TRBV19 and TRBJ1-5; D might be TRBD1 (6 bases). This CDR3 spans 15 amino acids. The germline gives CDR1 LNHDA, CDR2 SQIVND (reference sequence). V shed 7 bases and J shed 2 bases, with 15 bases lying between them. The CDR3 region has the DNA TGTGCCAGTACCCTTGACAGGAGTGGCAATCAGCCCCAGCATTTT. Translating gives CASTLDRSGNQPQHF.

A few counts support this clone. V gene TRBV6-7 combines with J gene TRBJ2-1; 7 bases are a match to TRBD1. TRBV6-7 counts as an open reading frame of uncertain function. CDR3 size: 16 residues. The trim removed 3 bases at V and 2 bases at J, leaving 7 bases unmatched. CDR3 DNA sequence: TGTGCCAGCAGTTATTCCGGGACAGAAGCCTACAATGAGCAGTTCTTC. It translates to CASSYSGTEAYNEQFF.

The V call is TRBV6-5, the J call TRBJ2-7; D not resolved. Looked up from germline, CDR1 is MNHEY and CDR2 is SVGAGI. Trimming removed 6 bases at V and 2 bases at J, with 8 bases between. This CDR3 comprises 12 residues. CDR3 residues: CASRLTPYEQYF. The DNA for the CDR3 is TGTGCCAGCAGGCTAACTCCCTACGAGCAGTACTTC.